This TCR beta chain was captured by sequencing in a study of identical twins. The length of the CDR3 is 14 residues. From germline, CDR1 is SGHRS and CDR2 YFSETQ. Trimming took off 4 bases at V and 8 bases at J, with 16 bases between the two ends. TCRdb used MiXCR to reprocess the 5' RACE reads, holding one entry per CDR3 protein. The data show around 680,000 distinct CDR3 sequences, 8.5% to 9.5% seen once. This clonotype was counted a few times. The sample was also reused in another study, on yellow fever vaccine responses in identical twins.

Specimen: PBMCs. J is TRBJ2-1 and V is TRBV5-1, with D possibly TRBD2 on 6 matching bases. This TCR came from a young woman in good health. CDR3 DNA: TGCGCCAGCAGCGGGGGGACTGTCCCGGATGAGCAGTTCTTC. As protein: CASSGGTVPDEQFF.